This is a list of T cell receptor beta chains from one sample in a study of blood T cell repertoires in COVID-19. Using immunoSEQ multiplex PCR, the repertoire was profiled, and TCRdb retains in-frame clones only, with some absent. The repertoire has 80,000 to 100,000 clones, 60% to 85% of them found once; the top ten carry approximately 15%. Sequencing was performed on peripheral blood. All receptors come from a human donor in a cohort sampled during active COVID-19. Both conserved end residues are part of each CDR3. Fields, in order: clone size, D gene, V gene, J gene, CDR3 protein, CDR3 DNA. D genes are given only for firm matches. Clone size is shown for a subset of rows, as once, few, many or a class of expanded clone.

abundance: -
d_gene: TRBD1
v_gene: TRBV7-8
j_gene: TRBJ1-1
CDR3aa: CASKTGAGNTEAFF
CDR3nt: TGTGCCAGCAAAACAGGGGCGGGGAACACTGAAGCTTTCTTT

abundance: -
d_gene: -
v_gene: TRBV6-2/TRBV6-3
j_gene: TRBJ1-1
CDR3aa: CASSWPAVEYAEAFF
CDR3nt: TGTGCCAGCAGCTGGCCTGCGGTTGAGTACGCTGAAGCTTTCTTT

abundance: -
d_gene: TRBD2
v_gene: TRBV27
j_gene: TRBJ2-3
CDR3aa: CASSPRLAGGLSTDTQYF
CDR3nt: TGTGCCAGCAGTCCCCGGCTAGCGGGGGGTCTTAGCACAGATACGCAGTATTTT

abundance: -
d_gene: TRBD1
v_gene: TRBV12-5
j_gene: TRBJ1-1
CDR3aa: CASGFWVSGQGAEWAEAFF
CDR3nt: TGTGCTAGTGGTTTCTGGGTTTCGGGACAGGGGGCCGAGTGGGCTGAAGCTTTCTTT

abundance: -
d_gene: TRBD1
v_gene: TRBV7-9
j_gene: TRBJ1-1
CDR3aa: CASSLDGTGGTEAFF
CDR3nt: TGTGCCAGCAGCTTAGATGGGACAGGGGGAACTGAAGCTTTCTTT

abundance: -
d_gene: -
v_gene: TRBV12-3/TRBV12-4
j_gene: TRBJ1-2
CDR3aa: CASSSGGARGYTF
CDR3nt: TGTGCCAGCAGTTCGGGAGGGGCCAGAGGCTACACCTTC

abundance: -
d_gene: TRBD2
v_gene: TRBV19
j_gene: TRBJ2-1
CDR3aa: CASNRAGVAYNEQFF
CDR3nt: TGTGCCAGTAACCGCGCGGGAGTCGCCTACAATGAGCAGTTCTTC

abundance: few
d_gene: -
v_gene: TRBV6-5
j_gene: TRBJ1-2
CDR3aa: CASSPGFGYTF
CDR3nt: TGTGCCAGCAGCCCAGGGTTCGGCTACACCTTC

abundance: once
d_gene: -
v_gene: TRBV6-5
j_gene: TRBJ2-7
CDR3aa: CASSYLGGQHEQYF
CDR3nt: TGTGCCAGCAGTTACTTGGGAGGCCAGCACGAGCAGTACTTC

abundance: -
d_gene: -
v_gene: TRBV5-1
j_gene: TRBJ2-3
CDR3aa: CASSLASPDTQYF
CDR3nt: TGCGCCAGCAGCTTGGCTAGTCCAGATACGCAGTATTTT

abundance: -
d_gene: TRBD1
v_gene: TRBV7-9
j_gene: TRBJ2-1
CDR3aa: CASSPHHLIRGPYNEQFF
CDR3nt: TGTGCCAGCAGCCCTCACCATCTGATAAGGGGGCCCTACAATGAGCAGTTCTTC

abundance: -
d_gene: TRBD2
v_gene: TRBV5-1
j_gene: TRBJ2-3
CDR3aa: CASSLEGTTSGRIPYTQYF
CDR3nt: TGCGCCAGCAGCTTAGAGGGGACTACTAGCGGGAGGATTCCATATACGCAGTATTTT

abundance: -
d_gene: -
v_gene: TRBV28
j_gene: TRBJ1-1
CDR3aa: CASSRTVTEAFF
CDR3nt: TGTGCCAGCAGTAGGACAGTCACTGAAGCTTTCTTT

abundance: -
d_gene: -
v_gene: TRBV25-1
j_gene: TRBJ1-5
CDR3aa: CASSDQGNQPQHF
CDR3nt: TGTGCCAGCAGTGATCAGGGTAATCAGCCCCAGCATTTT

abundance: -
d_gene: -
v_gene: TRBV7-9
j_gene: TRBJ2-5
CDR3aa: CASGGGRETQYF
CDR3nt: TGTGCCAGCGGTGGGGGCCGGGAGACCCAGTACTTC

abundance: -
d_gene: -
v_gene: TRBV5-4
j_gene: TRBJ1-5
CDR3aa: CASSLDRPSNQPQHF
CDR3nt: TGTGCCAGCAGCTTGGATCGTCCCAGCAATCAGCCCCAGCATTTT

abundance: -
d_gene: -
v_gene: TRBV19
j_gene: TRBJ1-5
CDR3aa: CASSITRLIRVDQPQHF
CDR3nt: TGTGCCAGTAGTATAACACGTTTAATCAGGGTTGATCAGCCCCAGCATTTT

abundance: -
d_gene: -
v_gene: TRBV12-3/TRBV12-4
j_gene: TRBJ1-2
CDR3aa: CASSLSGGYTF
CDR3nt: TGTGCCAGCAGTTTAAGCGGGGGCTACACCTTC

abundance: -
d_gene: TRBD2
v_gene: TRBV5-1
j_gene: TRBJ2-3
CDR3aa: CASSFGVTSGTDTQYF
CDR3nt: TGCGCCAGCAGCTTTGGGGTGACTAGCGGGACAGATACGCAGTATTTT

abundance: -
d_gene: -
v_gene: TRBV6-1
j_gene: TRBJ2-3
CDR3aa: CASSEGLDTQYF
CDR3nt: TGTGCCAGCAGTGAAGGTCTGGATACGCAGTATTTT

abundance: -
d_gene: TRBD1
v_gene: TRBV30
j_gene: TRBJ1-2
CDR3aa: CAWGMTGVGYGYTF
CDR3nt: TGTGCCTGGGGCATGACAGGGGTGGGCTATGGCTACACCTTC

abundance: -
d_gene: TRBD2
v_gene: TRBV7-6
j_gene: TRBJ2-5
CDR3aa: CASSLFPSGTEETQYF
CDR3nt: TGTGCCAGCAGCTTATTCCCTAGCGGGACTGAAGAGACCCAGTACTTC

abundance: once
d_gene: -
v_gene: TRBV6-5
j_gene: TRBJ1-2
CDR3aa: CASSSTGWVGYTF
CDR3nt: TGTGCCAGCAGTTCCACAGGGTGGGTCGGCTACACCTTC

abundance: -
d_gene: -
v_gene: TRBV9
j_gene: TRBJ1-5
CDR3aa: CASSPDSQANQPQHF
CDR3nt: TGTGCCAGCAGCCCTGACAGCCAAGCCAATCAGCCCCAGCATTTT

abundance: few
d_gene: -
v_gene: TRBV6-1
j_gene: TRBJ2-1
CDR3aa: CASSESLSSYNEQFF
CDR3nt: TGTGCCAGCAGTGAGAGCCTTAGCTCCTACAATGAGCAGTTCTTC

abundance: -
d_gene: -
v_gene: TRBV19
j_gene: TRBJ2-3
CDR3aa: CASKTDRSSDTQYF
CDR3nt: TGTGCCAGTAAAACAGACCGATCCTCAGATACGCAGTATTTT

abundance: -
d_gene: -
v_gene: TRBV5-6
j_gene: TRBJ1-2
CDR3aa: CASSLRDGYTF
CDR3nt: TGTGCCAGCAGCTTACGGGATGGCTACACCTTC

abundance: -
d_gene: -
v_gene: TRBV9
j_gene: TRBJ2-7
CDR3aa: CASSVDSRATYEQYF
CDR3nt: TGTGCCAGCAGCGTAGACTCCAGGGCCACCTACGAGCAGTACTTC

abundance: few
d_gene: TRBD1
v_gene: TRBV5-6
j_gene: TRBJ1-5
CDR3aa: CASSLGGQGSNQPQHF
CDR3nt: TGTGCCAGCAGCTTGGGGGGACAGGGCAGCAATCAGCCCCAGCATTTT

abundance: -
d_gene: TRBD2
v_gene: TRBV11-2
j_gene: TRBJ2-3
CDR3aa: CASSSLRTSGRGTDTQYF
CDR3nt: TGTGCCAGCAGCTCCCTCCGGACTAGCGGGAGAGGAACAGATACGCAGTATTTT

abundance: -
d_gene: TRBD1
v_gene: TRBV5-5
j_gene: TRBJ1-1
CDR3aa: CASSPQGRTQGTEAFF
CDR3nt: TGTGCCAGCAGCCCACAGGGGCGGACACAAGGCACTGAAGCTTTCTTT

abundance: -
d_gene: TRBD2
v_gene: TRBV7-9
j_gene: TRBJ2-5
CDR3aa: CASSLFHVPGRGGETQYF
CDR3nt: TGTGCCAGCAGCTTATTTCATGTGCCGGGGCGCGGGGGAGAGACCCAGTACTTC

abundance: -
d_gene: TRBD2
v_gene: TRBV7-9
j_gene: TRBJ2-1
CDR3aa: CASSLARLGLAGSYNEQFF
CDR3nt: TGTGCCAGCAGCTTAGCGCGTTTGGGACTAGCGGGTTCCTACAATGAGCAGTTCTTC

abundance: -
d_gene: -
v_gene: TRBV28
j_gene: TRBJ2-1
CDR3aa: CASSRGLHSYNEQFF
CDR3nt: TGTGCCAGCAGCCGAGGACTTCACTCCTACAATGAGCAGTTCTTC

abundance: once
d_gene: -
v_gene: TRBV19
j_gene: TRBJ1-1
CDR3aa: CASSIGWVEAFF
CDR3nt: TGTGCCAGTAGTATCGGGTGGGTTGAAGCTTTCTTT

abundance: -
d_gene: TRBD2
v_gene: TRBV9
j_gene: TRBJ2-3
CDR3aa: CASSDIGGAGVDTQYF
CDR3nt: TGTGCCAGCAGCGACATCGGGGGGGCGGGAGTAGATACGCAGTATTTT

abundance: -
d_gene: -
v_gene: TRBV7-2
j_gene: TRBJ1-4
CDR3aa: CASSWQGREKLFF
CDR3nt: TGTGCCAGCAGCTGGCAGGGGAGAGAAAAACTGTTTTTT

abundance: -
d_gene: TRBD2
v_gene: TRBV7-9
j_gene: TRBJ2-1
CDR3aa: CASSPFSGEQFF
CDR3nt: TGTGCCAGCAGCCCCTTTAGCGGGGAGCAGTTCTTC

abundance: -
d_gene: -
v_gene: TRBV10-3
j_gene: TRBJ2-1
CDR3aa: CAISESWAFNEQFF
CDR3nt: TGTGCCATCAGTGAGTCGTGGGCCTTCAATGAGCAGTTCTTC

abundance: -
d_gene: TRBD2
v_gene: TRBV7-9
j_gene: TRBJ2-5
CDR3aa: CASSFRGPSGVQETQYF
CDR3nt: TGTGCCAGCAGCTTCCGAGGTCCTAGCGGGGTTCAAGAGACCCAGTACTTC

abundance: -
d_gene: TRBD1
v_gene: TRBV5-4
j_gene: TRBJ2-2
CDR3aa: CASSDRGPGELFF
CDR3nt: TGTGCCAGCAGCGACAGGGGTCCCGGGGAGCTGTTTTTT

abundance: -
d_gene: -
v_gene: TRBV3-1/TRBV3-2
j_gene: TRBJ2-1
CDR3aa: CASSPESSYNEQFF
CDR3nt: TGTGCCAGCAGTCCGGAGAGCTCCTACAATGAGCAGTTCTTC

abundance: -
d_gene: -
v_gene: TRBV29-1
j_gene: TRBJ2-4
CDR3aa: CSVNGEPKNIQYF
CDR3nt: TGCAGCGTTAATGGAGAACCCAAAAACATTCAGTACTTC

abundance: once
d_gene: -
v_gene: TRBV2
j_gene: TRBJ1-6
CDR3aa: CASSTGGYNSPLHF
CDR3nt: TGTGCCAGCAGTACGGGGGGCTATAATTCACCCCTCCACTTT

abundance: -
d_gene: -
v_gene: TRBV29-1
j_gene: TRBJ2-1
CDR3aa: CSVAWRDGYNEQFF
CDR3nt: TGCAGCGTTGCCTGGCGGGACGGCTACAATGAGCAGTTCTTC

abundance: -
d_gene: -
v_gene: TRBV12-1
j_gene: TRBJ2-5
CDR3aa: CASSPGTGGETQYF
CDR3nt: TGTGCCAGCAGCCCCGGGACAGGTGGGGAGACCCAGTACTTC

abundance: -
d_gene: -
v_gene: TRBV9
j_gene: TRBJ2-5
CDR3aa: CASSVGGETQYF
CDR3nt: TGTGCCAGCAGCGTAGGAGGAGAGACCCAGTACTTC

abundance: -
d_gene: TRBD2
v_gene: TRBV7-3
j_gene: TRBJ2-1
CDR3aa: CASSLLAGESYNEQFF
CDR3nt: TGTGCCAGCAGCCTACTAGCGGGGGAATCGTACAATGAGCAGTTCTTC

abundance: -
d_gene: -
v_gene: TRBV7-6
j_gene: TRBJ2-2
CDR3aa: CASSLAVPSTGELFF
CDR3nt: TGTGCCAGCAGCTTAGCTGTACCTAGCACCGGGGAGCTGTTTTTT

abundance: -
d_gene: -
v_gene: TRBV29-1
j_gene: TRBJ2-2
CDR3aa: CSARGSKDTGELFF
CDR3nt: TGCAGCGCTAGGGGTAGTAAGGACACCGGGGAGCTGTTTTTT

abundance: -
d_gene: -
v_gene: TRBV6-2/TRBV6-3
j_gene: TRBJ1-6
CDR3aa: CASSFDQGSYNSPLHF
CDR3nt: TGTGCCAGCAGTTTCGACCAGGGGTCCTATAATTCACCCCTCCACTTT

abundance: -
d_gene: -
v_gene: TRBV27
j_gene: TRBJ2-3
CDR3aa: CASSLSIGASITDTQYF
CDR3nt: TGTGCCAGCAGTTTATCGATCGGCGCTAGCATCACAGATACGCAGTATTTT

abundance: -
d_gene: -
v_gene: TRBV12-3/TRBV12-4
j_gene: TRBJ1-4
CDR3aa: CASSVATNEKLFF
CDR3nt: TGTGCCAGCAGCGTCGCAACTAATGAAAAACTGTTTTTT

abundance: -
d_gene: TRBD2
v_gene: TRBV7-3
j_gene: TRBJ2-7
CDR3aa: CASSRTSGTYEQYF
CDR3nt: TGTGCCAGCAGCCGGACTAGCGGGACCTACGAGCAGTACTTC